Listed here are 30 T cell receptor beta chains from one sample, sequenced in a study of T cell clonality in common variable immunodeficiency (dated by TCRdb to between 2014 and 2016). What the study reported, not specific to this receptor: Reportedly, TCRbeta sequences from CVID had fewer deletions and N-nucleotide insertions, and highly modified clones with 13 or more V deletions were absent from CVID.

Preparation of the library involved the immunoSEQ multiplex PCR assay. As stored in TCRdb, this immuneACCESS dataset retains in-frame rearrangements with V and J assigned. A fraction of the clones does not appear; measured against another copy, unresolved V genes explain less than half of the discrepancy, and the remainder lacks a known reason. In this sample, more than 20,000 clones appear, none counted once only. The top ten constitute 2% to 2.5% of the sample. Their target antigens are unknown. The sample taken for sequencing was peripheral blood mononuclear cells. These TCRs come from a human donor with common variable immunodeficiency.

There are many counts of this clone. The read finishes 3 residues shy of the CDR3 end, and the germline J gene is used to complete it. The chain couples TRBV2 to TRBJ2-3; no clear D. V lost 2 bases to trimming and J lost 6 bases, with 12 bases between them. The CDR3 has 14 residues. Germline V gene lookup returns CDR1 SNHLY and CDR2 FYNNEI. The sequenced part of the CDR3 DNA is TGTGCCAGCAGTGAACCCGCGCTGTCGGATACG. Translation: CASSEPALSDT. The entire CDR3 is CASSEPALSDTQYF. Full variable domain (outside the CDR3, taken from reference TRBV2 and TRBJ2-3): EPEVTQTPSHQVTQMGQEVILRCVPISNHLYFYWYRQILGQKVEFLVSFYNNEISEKSEIFDDQFSVERPDGSNFTLKIRSTKLEDSAMYFCASSEPALSDTQYFGPGTRLTVL.

This clone was seen ten or more times. The read gets to within 3 residues of the CDR3 end, and the germline J gene fills in the rest. The chain couples TRBV4-2 to TRBJ1-2; 12 bases fit TRBD1. Germline CDR1 and CDR2: LGHNA and YNFKEQ. CDR3 length: 16 residues. The covered CDR3 bases are TGTGCCAGCAGCCATCGCCCGGGACAGGGGGCTCGGGGC. Translated, it gives CASSHRPGQGARG. The full-length CDR3 reads as CASSHRPGQGARGYTF.

This clone was observed many times. The CDR3 goes on 3 residues after the read ends, and that part is filled in from the germline J gene. The genes are TRBV2 and TRBJ1-2; 7 bases align to TRBD1. This CDR3 is 12 amino acids long. Germline V gene data show CDR1 as SNHLY and CDR2 as FYNNEI. Unmatched junction bases numbered 1, after V lost 6 bases and J lost 3 bases. CDR3 protein: CASSRGDYGYTF. The part of the CDR3 DNA that was read is TGTGCCAGCAGCAGGGGGGACTATGGC.

This clone was detected ten times or more. The read is 3 residues too short to cover the CDR3 end, so that end is filled in from the germline J gene. The chain employs TRBV20-1 and TRBJ1-5; weak D call: TRBD1 (5 bases). Trimming left V 6 bases short and J 5 bases short, with 23 bases between. The germline V gene encodes CDR1 DFQATT and CDR2 SNEGSKA (reference sequence). The CDR3 runs 16 residues. CDR3 in amino acids: CSAGGEGSTIDQPQHF. The DNA read from the CDR3 is TGCAGTGCCGGGGGGGAAGGGTCCACTATTGATCAGCCC.

This clone was seen at least ten times. The CDR3 is cut off 3 residues early in the read; its end comes from the germline J gene. The chain has TRBV7-9 and TRBJ1-1; D is unresolved. Trimming stripped 5 bases from V and 6 bases from J, with 7 bases between. CDR1 is SEHNR, CDR2 FQNEAQ, per germline (reference sequence). The length of the CDR3 is 11 residues. CDR3 sequence: CASSLNSEAFF. CDR3 bases read: TGTGCCAGCAGCCTTAACTCTGAA.

This clone was counted at least ten times. The sequenced fragment ends 3 residues before the CDR3 boundary, so the rest is inferred from the germline J gene. The gene calls are TRBV10-3 and TRBJ1-1, with D possibly being TRBD1 (5 bases). The CDR3 is 13 amino acids. Germline V gives CDR1 ENHRY, CDR2 SYGVKD. V was shortened by 6 bases and J by 0 bases, with 8 bases between the two germline ends. This CDR3 reads CAIRGTLNTEAFF. The sequenced part of the CDR3 DNA is TGTGCCATCAGAGGGACTTTGAACACTGAA.

Ten or more counts support this clone. The CDR3 is cut off 3 residues early in the read; its end comes from the germline J gene. The chain has TRBV10-3 and TRBJ1-2; 9 positions match TRBD1. This CDR3 is 15 amino acids long. In germline, CDR1 is ENHRY, CDR2 SYGVKD. V trimming: 7 bases; J trimming: 1 base; junction bases outside the gene matches: 7. The CDR3 loop reads CAIKIQGASNYGYTF. The CDR3 DNA, read in part, is TGTGCCATCAAGATACAGGGGGCAAGTAACTATGGC.

This clone was detected many times. Read coverage stops 3 residues before the CDR3 terminus; the germline J gene supplies the remainder. The V and J genes are TRBV5-1 and TRBJ2-3; 12 nucleotides align to TRBD2. The V and J ends lost 4 bases and 1 base, in that order; junction bases with no gene match: 1. The CDR3 contains 15 residues. Germline CDR1 SGHRS, CDR2 YFSETQ. The CDR3 loop reads CASSRTSGGTDTQYF. The covered CDR3 bases are TGCGCCAGCAGCCGGACTAGCGGGGGCACAGATACG.

This clone was observed many times. The CDR3 goes on 3 residues after the read ends, and that part is filled in from the germline J gene. The gene calls are TRBV9 and TRBJ1-1; D unclear. CDR1 and CDR2 (germline): SGDLS, YYNGEE. The CDR3 totals 15 residues. V was cut by 0 bases and J by 5 bases, with 14 bases left in between. The CDR3 reads CASSVGGLGTTEAFF. The covered CDR3 bases are TGTGCCAGCAGCGTAGGAGGGCTCGGCACGACTGAA.

In this sample, this clone turned up many times. The sequenced fragment ends 3 residues before the CDR3 boundary, so the rest is inferred from the germline J gene. This sequence joins TRBV5-1 and TRBJ1-1; D might be TRBD1 (5 bases). V lost 6 bases and J 0 bases, leaving 12 bases between the germline ends. Germline assignment: CDR1 SGHRS and CDR2 YFSETQ. The CDR3 has 14 residues. CDR3 DNA (partial): TGCGCCAGCATGGGCGGGGGAATGAACACTGAA. It specifies CASMGGGMNTE. The whole CDR3 region reads CASMGGGMNTEAFF.

Many counts were recorded for this clone. The sequence runs out 3 residues before the end of the CDR3; the remainder is reconstructed from the germline J gene. The chain carries TRBV19 and TRBJ1-6; 9 bases fit TRBD1. The germline V gene has CDR1 LNHDA and CDR2 SQIVND (reference sequence). V was pared by 3 bases and J by 7 bases, with 4 bases of the junction left unmatched. This CDR3 has 15 residues. The CDR3 spells CASSIGGQGNSPLHF. The covered CDR3 bases are TGTGCCAGTAGTATCGGGGGACAGGGAAATTCACCC.

This clone came up many times. The read terminates 3 residues ahead of where the CDR3 ends, so the germline J gene completes it. The chain carries TRBV9 and TRBJ2-3, with D uncertain. The CDR3 extends over 13 amino acids. With 0 bases removed from V and 3 bases from J, the gap between germline ends came to 5 bases. CDR1 and CDR2 (germline): SGDLS, YYNGEE. CDR3 in amino acids: CASSVVGTDTQYF. The CDR3 DNA, read in part, is TGTGCCAGCAGCGTAGTAGGGACAGATACG. The full variable domain, in which reference TRBV9 and TRBJ2-3 provide the parts outside the CDR3, is DSGVTQTPKHLITATGQRVTLRCSPRSGDLSVYWYQQSLDQGLQFLIQYYNGEERAKGNILERFSAQQFPDLHSELNLSSLELGDSALYFCASSVVGTDTQYFGPGTRLTVL.

In its sample, this clone was seen many times. The read comes to an end 3 residues before the CDR3 does, leaving the germline J gene to fill in the end. The chain employs TRBV5-1 and TRBJ1-1, with unresolved D. This CDR3 spans 16 amino acids. The germline gives CDR1 SGHRS, CDR2 YFSETQ. The V end lost 0 bases, the J end lost 4 bases, and 16 bases lay between the germline ends. CDR3 amino acids: CASSLDSANSPTEAFF. Partial CDR3 DNA: TGCGCCAGCAGCTTGGATTCCGCCAACTCCCCCACTGAA.

This clone was seen many times. The CDR3 end lies 3 residues beyond the end of the read and is filled in from the germline J gene. V gene TRBV5-1 combines with J gene TRBJ2-3; 7 nucleotides agree with TRBD2. J gave up 5 bases and V 4 bases, and 4 bases lay outside the gene matches. CDR3 size: 13 residues. CDR1 and CDR2 (germline): SGHRS, YFSETQ. Incomplete CDR3 DNA: TGCGCCAGCAGCCAGACTAGCTTAGATACG. Its translation is CASSQTSLDT. The whole CDR3 protein is CASSQTSLDTQYF.

This clone was seen at least ten times. The read terminates 3 residues ahead of where the CDR3 ends, so the germline J gene completes it. The rearrangement links TRBV20-1 to TRBJ2-5; possible D gene TRBD1, 6 bases. Trimming left V 3 bases short and J 1 base short, with 9 bases between. The CDR3 runs to 13 residues. The germline CDR1 and CDR2 sequences are DFQATT and SNEGSKA (reference sequence). The CDR3 region is CSASLRGQETQYF. CDR3 bases read: TGCAGTGCTAGTCTCAGGGGCCAAGAGACC.

This clone came up many times. The DNA ends 3 residues before the CDR3 does, and the rest of the CDR3 is filled in from the germline J gene. The chain has TRBV7-8 and TRBJ2-3; the match to TRBD2 covers 9 bases. This CDR3 contains 17 residues. Per the germline V gene, CDR1 is SGHVS and CDR2 is FQNEAQ. After removal of 4 bases from V and 2 bases from J, the junction contained 10 bases not matched to a gene. The CDR3 sequence: CASSSRGSGGHTDTQYF. CDR3 DNA, as far as it was read: TGTGCCAGCAGCTCCCGGGGTAGCGGGGGTCACACAGATACG.

This clone was detected only a few times. From the germline J gene comes the end of the CDR3, since the read stops 3 residues before it. J is TRBJ1-2 and V is TRBV5-1; D uncertain. The germline CDR1 and CDR2 sequences are SGHRS and YFSETQ. This CDR3 region has 15 residues. Trimming took off 4 bases at V and 2 bases at J, with 15 bases between the two ends. CDR3 DNA (partial): TGCGCCAGCAGCAGTCTGATTTACTCCAACTATGGC. The encoded protein is CASSSLIYSNYG. The complete CDR3 protein is CASSSLIYSNYGYTF. Variable domain in full (rest from reference TRBV5-1 and TRBJ1-2): KAGVTQTPRYLIKTRGQQVTLSCSPISGHRSVSWYQQTPGQGLQFLFEYFSETQRNKGNFPGRFSGRQFSNSRSEMNVSTLELGDSALYLCASSSLIYSNYGYTFGSGTRLTVV.

The sample holds many counts of this clone. Sequencing ends 3 residues short of the CDR3 end; the germline J gene provides the rest. The J gene is TRBJ2-1, the V gene TRBV29-1, with a tentative D call TRBD1 (6 bases). The germline V gene has CDR1 SQVTM and CDR2 ANQGSEA. The V and J ends lost 4 bases and 8 bases respectively, with 15 bases between them. The CDR3 consists of 13 residues. CDR3 region: CSVGPQQGYEQFF. The CDR3 bases that were read are TGCAGCGTTGGGCCCCAACAGGGCTATGAG.

This clone was detected ten times or more. The read halts 3 residues ahead of the CDR3 end, with the missing end drawn from the germline J gene. This chain joins TRBV5-5 and TRBJ1-1, with D unclear. Germline lookup yields CDR1 SGHKS and CDR2 YYEKEE (reference sequence). The CDR3 spans 15 residues. V was trimmed by 5 bases and J by 0 bases, leaving 14 bases between them. The chain's CDR3 is CASSPDEGLNTEAFF. The part of the CDR3 DNA that was read is TGTGCCAGCAGTCCCGACGAGGGTTTGAACACTGAA.

This clone was picked up many times. The read ends 3 residues early relative to the CDR3; the germline J gene fills the gap. V usage is TRBV20-1 and J usage is TRBJ2-5; 7 bases match TRBD2. The germline gives CDR1 DFQATT, CDR2 SNEGSKA (reference sequence). The V segment lost 0 bases and the J segment 4 bases; nucleotides outside the gene matches: 8. The CDR3 totals 15 residues. CDR3 DNA (partial): TGCAGTGCTAGAGATCGACTAGCTGGGCTAGAGACC. It yields the protein CSARDRLAGLET. The CDR3 in its entirety is CSARDRLAGLETQYF.

Ten or more counts support this clone. CDR3 amino acids: CASSLGQASRYEQYF. The part of the CDR3 DNA that was read is TGTGCCAGCAGTCTAGGACAGGCCTCACGCTACGAG. The chain carries TRBV28 and TRBJ2-7; 7 nucleotides agree with TRBD1. The read is 3 residues too short to cover the CDR3 end, so that end is filled in from the germline J gene. V lost 5 bases, J lost 3 bases, and 10 bases stayed unmatched. Per the germline V gene, CDR1 is MDHEN and CDR2 is SYDVKM. CDR3 length: 15 residues.

This clone was seen at least ten times. The read finishes 3 residues shy of the CDR3 end, and the germline J gene is used to complete it. V and J are TRBV6-2 or TRBV6-3 and TRBJ1-3, with 11 positions matching TRBD1. The germline V gene encodes CDR1 MNHEY and CDR2 SVGEGT. The CDR3 runs 12 residues. This CDR3 is CASTVGTGGIYF. CDR3 DNA (partial): TGTGCCAGCACCGTAGGGACAGGGGGC.

This clone was seen at least ten times. Read data end 3 residues before the CDR3 end; the end is taken from the germline J gene. J is TRBJ2-3 and V is TRBV11-2; no clear D. Trimming stripped 3 bases from V and 0 bases from J, with 7 bases between. Germline CDR1 reads SGHAT; CDR2 reads FQNNGV. The CDR3 is 14 residues long. The CDR3 DNA, read in part, is TGTGCCAGCAGCTTCCAAAGGAGCACAGATACG. Protein product: CASSFQRSTDT. From start to end, the CDR3 is CASSFQRSTDTQYF.

This clone was counted many times. The CDR3 extends 3 residues past the end of the read, so its final part is completed from the germline J gene. V usage is TRBV6-2 or TRBV6-3 and J usage is TRBJ1-5, with D maybe TRBD1 (5 bases). The length of the CDR3 is 14 residues. CDR1 is MNHEY and CDR2 is SVGEGT in the germline V gene. V was pared by 6 bases and J by 3 bases, with 12 bases between. The part of the CDR3 DNA that was read is TGTGCCAGCAGACTGGGACTGCCCAATCAGCCC. This gives the protein CASRLGLPNQP. The CDR3, in full, reads CASRLGLPNQPQHF.

This clone was counted ten times or more. The observed sequence ends 3 residues before the CDR3 terminus, with the missing tail filled in from the germline J gene. The chain joins TRBV7-2 to TRBJ2-1; 9 bases map to TRBD1. V dropped 5 bases and J dropped 2; count of bases not matched to a gene: 4. Germline CDR1 reads SGHTA; CDR2 reads FQGNSA. CDR3 length: 15 amino acids. CDR3 protein: CASSPGQGTYNEQFF. CDR3 DNA, as far as it was read: TGTGCCAGCAGCCCTGGACAGGGGACCTACAATGAG. Drawing the rest from reference TRBV7-2 and TRBJ2-1, the complete variable domain is GAGVSQSPSNKVTEKGKDVELRCDPISGHTALYWYRQSLGQGLEFLIYFQGNSAPDKSGLPSDRFSAERTGGSVSTLTIQRTQQEDSAVYLCASSPGQGTYNEQFFGPGTRLTVL.

With respect to this clone: The CDR3 end is not reached by the read, which stops 3 residues before it; the germline J gene fills it in. Other DNA sequences in this specimen translate into the identical CDR3. V is TRBV19 and J is TRBJ1-1; TRBD1 matches 7 bases. The CDR3 spans 15 residues. Germline V gene sequence: CDR1 LNHDA, CDR2 SQIVND (reference sequence). The sequenced CDR3 bases are TGTGCCAGTAGTCTCCCCTGGACAGGAGGGTTTGGC. Protein sequence: CASSLPWTGGFG. The CDR3 in full is CASSLPWTGGFGAFF.

This clone showed up many times. The CDR3 end falls 3 residues outside the read, so it is completed with the germline J gene. The chain combines TRBV19 with TRBJ1-5, with TRBD1 matching over 8 bases. From germline, CDR1 is LNHDA and CDR2 SQIVND (reference sequence). The CDR3 runs to 13 residues. V shed 3 bases and J 7 bases; nucleotides not matched to a gene: 2. The CDR3 region is CASSMTGVQPQHF. The sequenced part of the CDR3 DNA is TGTGCCAGTAGTATGACAGGGGTACAGCCC.

This clone was observed many times. Read coverage stops 3 residues before the CDR3 terminus; the germline J gene supplies the remainder. The chain is built from TRBV29-1 and TRBJ2-1; tentatively, D is TRBD2 (7 bases). CDR1 is SQVTM and CDR2 is ANQGSEA in the germline V gene. Trimming removed 4 bases from V and 7 bases from J, with 23 bases in between. This CDR3 is built from 16 residues. The CDR3 reads CSVVSVRGAGANEQFF. The CDR3 bases that were read are TGCAGCGTTGTATCGGTTCGGGGGGCAGGCGCTAATGAG.

This clone has at least ten counts. Coverage ceases 3 residues before the CDR3 finishes, and the germline J gene fills in the end. The chain recombines TRBV30 with TRBJ2-3; 8 positions match TRBD1. The germline V gene encodes CDR1 GTSNPN and CDR2 SVGIG (reference sequence). The CDR3 consists of 16 residues. V shed 3 bases, J shed 1 base, and the junction held 9 bases outside the gene matches. CDR3 DNA, as far as it was read: TGTGCCTGGAGAGCACGTCCGGGACAGGGCACAGATACG. It codes for CAWRARPGQGTDT. The whole CDR3 reads CAWRARPGQGTDTQYF.

This clone was detected many times. The read comes to an end 3 residues before the CDR3 does, leaving the germline J gene to fill in the end. The rearrangement joins TRBV10-3 to TRBJ1-1; D gene unclear. V dropped 3 bases and J dropped 6 bases, with 17 bases sitting between them. Per germline, CDR1 ENHRY and CDR2 SYGVKD. The CDR3 covers 15 residues. The CDR3 sequence: CAISDPPMGWSEAFF. The sequenced part of the CDR3 DNA is TGTGCCATCAGTGACCCACCAATGGGCTGGTCTGAA.